Listed below are T cell receptor beta chains from one sample, sequenced in a study of PD-L1 blockade in urothelial cancer. The assay was immunoSEQ multiplex PCR, and TCRdb's table has in-frame clones only and misses some. The table has roughly 91,000 clones, approximately 81% seen once; the top ten hold around 15%. This specimen consisted of PBMCs, obtained around atezolizumab (anti-PD-L1) treatment. Every receptor here comes from a man in his sixties with urothelial cancer. Both conserved end residues are part of each CDR3. The D gene is left open where the match is weak. Not every row has a clone size; where given, it reads once, few, many or a size class.

CDR3nt	CDR3aa	v_gene	j_gene	d_gene	abundance
TGTGCCATCAGAAGACTAGCTCCGACCGGGGAGCTGTTTTTT	CAIRRLAPTGELFF	TRBV10-3	TRBJ2-2	TRBD2	NA
TGCAGTGCTCTTACACGAGATACGCAGTATTTT	CSALTRDTQYF	TRBV20-1	TRBJ2-3	NA	NA
TGTGCCAGCAGCCTTGGGCGTACTAGCGGGGGATACAATGAGCAGTTCTTC	CASSLGRTSGGYNEQFF	TRBV5-8	TRBJ2-1	TRBD2	NA
TGTGCCAGCAGCCCTCTAGGGGAAGCTAACTATGGCTACACCTTC	CASSPLGEANYGYTF	TRBV7-6	TRBJ1-2	NA	NA
TGTGCCAGCACCCTCAGGCAGGGGAGCTCCTACGAGCAGTACTTC	CASTLRQGSSYEQYF	TRBV28	TRBJ2-7	NA	NA
TGTGCCTATAAACAGGGGCCGCCTTATAGCAATCAGCCCCAGCATTTT	CAYKQGPPYSNQPQHF	TRBV30	TRBJ1-5	TRBD1	NA
TGTGCCAGCAGCCGACAGGGCTCCAAAAACATTCAGTACTTC	CASSRQGSKNIQYF	TRBV11-2	TRBJ2-4	TRBD1	NA
TGTGCCATCAGTGAGTTGGTAGCGGGACCTCATGAGCAGTTCTTC	CAISELVAGPHEQFF	TRBV10-3	TRBJ2-1	TRBD2	NA
TGTGCCAGTAGTATCGACAGGGCGGGAGAGCAGTACTTC	CASSIDRAGEQYF	TRBV19	TRBJ2-7	NA	NA
TGTGCCAGCAGCCGCGGGACAGGGGGGTTCACTGAAGCTTTCTTT	CASSRGTGGFTEAFF	TRBV7-3	TRBJ1-1	TRBD1	NA
TGTGCCAGCAGCGTAGCGGGAGGCTCCCAAGAGACCCAGTACTTC	CASSVAGGSQETQYF	TRBV9	TRBJ2-5	TRBD2	NA
TGTGCCAGCAGACTGGGACTAGCGGGGTTAGGGGGAAATGAGCAGTTCTTC	CASRLGLAGLGGNEQFF	TRBV7-9	TRBJ2-1	TRBD2	NA
TGTGCCAGCAGTCCTACTAACACCGGGGAGCTGTTTTTT	CASSPTNTGELFF	TRBV7-3	TRBJ2-2	NA	NA
TGTGCCAGCAGTTTATTTACCTTGACAGTTCGCAATCAGCCCCAGCATTTT	CASSLFTLTVRNQPQHF	TRBV28	TRBJ1-5	NA	NA
TGTGCCAGCAGCCCTCCGGGACAAATCTACGAGCAGTACTTC	CASSPPGQIYEQYF	TRBV7-8	TRBJ2-7	NA	NA
TGCGCCAGCAGCTTAACGGGACAGGGGGCAACCGGGGAGCTGTTTTTT	CASSLTGQGATGELFF	TRBV5-1	TRBJ2-2	TRBD1	NA
TGTGCCAGCTCCGAGGGTACGCGGGAGCTGTTTTTT	CASSEGTRELFF	TRBV6-1	TRBJ2-2	NA	NA
TGTGCCAGCAGTTCCACCGGGACTATGACCACAGATACGCAGTATTTT	CASSSTGTMTTDTQYF	TRBV28	TRBJ2-3	TRBD2	NA
TGTGCCAGCACGTACAATGAGCAGTTCTTC	CASTYNEQFF	TRBV5-5	TRBJ2-1	NA	NA
TGTGCTAGTGGTTTTTGGGCGGGGCGGCGCACCGGGGAGCTGTTTTTT	CASGFWAGRRTGELFF	TRBV12-5	TRBJ2-2	NA	NA
TGTGCCAGCTCCTTGGGACAGGGGGCAGACGGGGAGCTGTTTTTT	CASSLGQGADGELFF	TRBV25-1	TRBJ2-2	TRBD1	NA
TGTGCCAGCAGCTTGACAGGATATGACTATGGCTACACCTTC	CASSLTGYDYGYTF	TRBV5-4	TRBJ1-2	NA	once
TGTGCCAGCAGGGGACAGGGAACTAATGAAAAACTGTTTTTT	CASRGQGTNEKLFF	TRBV2	TRBJ1-4	TRBD1	once
TGTGCCAGCAGCTCTTCGGGAGGGGGCTATGGCTACACCTTC	CASSSSGGGYGYTF	TRBV7-9	TRBJ1-2	NA	NA
TGTGCCAGCAGTGACGAGGGGGACCCCTACGAGCAGTACTTC	CASSDEGDPYEQYF	TRBV2	TRBJ2-7	NA	NA
TGTGCCAGCAGTTACGTTGCAGGGACCTACGAGCAGTACTTC	CASSYVAGTYEQYF	TRBV6-5	TRBJ2-7	NA	NA
TGTGCCAGCAGTGAATCGGGCGGGGGACACTACGAGCAGTACTTC	CASSESGGGHYEQYF	TRBV6-1	TRBJ2-7	NA	NA
TGTGCCAGCAGCTTCGGTAGCGGCATCCACTACGAGCAGTACTTC	CASSFGSGIHYEQYF	TRBV7-9	TRBJ2-7	NA	NA
TGTGCCAGCAGTTTATCGGGCAGGGGGTATATCTTTTCTGGCTACACCTTC	CASSLSGRGYIFSGYTF	TRBV27	TRBJ1-2	TRBD1	once
TGCGCCAGCAGCCAAGATTCGGGACAGGGGGCGCGGGGAAACACCATATATTTT	CASSQDSGQGARGNTIYF	TRBV4-1	TRBJ1-3	TRBD1	NA
TGCGCCAGCAGCCATCCCCTCGGTACGCAGTATTTT	CASSHPLGTQYF	TRBV4-3	TRBJ2-3	NA	NA
TGCGCCAGCAGCTCGGGACAGGGGGGCACCGGGGAGCTGTTTTTT	CASSSGQGGTGELFF	TRBV5-1	TRBJ2-2	TRBD1	once
TGTGCCAGCAGCCCGAGGACAGGGGGCTGGGCAACTAATGAAAAACTGTTTTTT	CASSPRTGGWATNEKLFF	TRBV5-6	TRBJ1-4	TRBD1	NA
TGTGCCAGCAGCGTACAGGCGGGGGCGATCTACGAGCAGTACTTC	CASSVQAGAIYEQYF	TRBV9	TRBJ2-7	NA	NA
TGTGCCTGGAGTATGACAGGGTCCTATAATTCACCCCTCCACTTT	CAWSMTGSYNSPLHF	TRBV30	TRBJ1-6	TRBD1	NA
TGTGCCAGCAGTGAATTGGTGACAACGGAGCCCCAGCATTTT	CASSELVTTEPQHF	TRBV2	TRBJ1-5	NA	NA
TGTGCCAGCAGTCACAGGGGGCCAAGGCAGCCCCAGCATTTT	CASSHRGPRQPQHF	TRBV6-1	TRBJ1-5	TRBD1	NA
TGCGCCAGCAGCTTGAATAGCGGGGGGCCTATCCACAATGAGCAGTTCTTC	CASSLNSGGPIHNEQFF	TRBV5-1	TRBJ2-1	TRBD2	NA
TGTGCCTGGGTCCGAGGGGGGGGGCGGTGGGACAATGAGCAGTTCTTC	CAWVRGGGRWDNEQFF	TRBV30	TRBJ2-1	NA	NA
TGTGCCAGCTCACCACAGGGGGCGGAAGGCTACACCTTC	CASSPQGAEGYTF	TRBV18	TRBJ1-2	TRBD1	NA
TGTGCCAGCAGACCGGACTGGACAGATACGCAGTATTTT	CASRPDWTDTQYF	TRBV25-1	TRBJ2-3	NA	NA
TGCGCCAGCAGCCAACCCCGGGACAGGGTCTCGGCTTTCTTT	CASSQPRDRVSAFF	TRBV4-1	TRBJ1-1	TRBD1	NA
TGTGCCAGCAGTCCCGGGACACTCACCGGGGAGCTGTTTTTT	CASSPGTLTGELFF	TRBV6-5	TRBJ2-2	NA	NA
TGTGCCAGCAGCCTAGAACAACAGAACACCGGGGAGCTGTTTTTT	CASSLEQQNTGELFF	TRBV5-5	TRBJ2-2	NA	NA
TGTGCCTGGAACTGGGGGCGGGGGGGCGAGCAGTACTTC	CAWNWGRGGEQYF	TRBV30	TRBJ2-7	TRBD2	NA
TGTGCCTGGAACCCGGGACACCTCTATGGTGGCTACACCTTC	CAWNPGHLYGGYTF	TRBV30	TRBJ1-2	NA	NA